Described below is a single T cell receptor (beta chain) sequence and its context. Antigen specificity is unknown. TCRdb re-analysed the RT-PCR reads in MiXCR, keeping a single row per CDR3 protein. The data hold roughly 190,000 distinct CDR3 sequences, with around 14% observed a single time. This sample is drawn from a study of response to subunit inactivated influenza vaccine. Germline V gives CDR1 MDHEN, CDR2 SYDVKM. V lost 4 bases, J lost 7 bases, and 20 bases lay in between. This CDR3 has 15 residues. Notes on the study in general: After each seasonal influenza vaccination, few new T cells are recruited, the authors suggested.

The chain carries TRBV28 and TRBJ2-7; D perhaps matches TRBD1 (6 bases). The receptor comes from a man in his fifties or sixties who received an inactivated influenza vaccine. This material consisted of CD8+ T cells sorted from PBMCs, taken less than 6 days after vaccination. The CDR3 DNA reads TGTGCCAGCAGTTCTCGTCTTACAGGGACCCGAGAGCAGTACTTC. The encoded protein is CASSSRLTGTREQYF.